Presented here are 2 T cell receptor beta chains from one specimen sequenced in a study of Ad26.COV2.S vaccination and SARS-CoV-2 variants. Treatment given: some 20 received Ad26.COV2.S at low or high dose, single or two shots; five or six received placebo; per-sample allocation not given. Sampling took place 63 days after the first vaccine or placebo injection. The repertoire was sequenced with immunoSEQ multiplex PCR; TCRdb's copy has only in-frame clones and lacks some. The repertoire holds 350,000 to 500,000 clones, with roughly 90% as singletons. This material consisted of peripheral blood, taken in a trial of Ad26.COV2.S vaccine versus placebo. The origin of the receptors is a person between 18 and 65 years old who received the Ad26.COV2.S COVID-19 vaccine or a placebo.

This sequence joins TRBV5-5 and TRBJ1-5; a weak D match, TRBD1 (6 bases). CDR3 length equals 16 residues. Trimming cost V 2 bases and J 2 bases, with 14 bases left between them. CDR1 is SGHKS and CDR2 is YYEKEE in the germline V gene (reference sequence). CDR3 sequence (DNA): TGTGCCAGCAGCTTACTCTCAGGGGCTGGCAATCAGCCCCAGCATTTT. This gives the protein CASSLLSGAGNQPQHF.

The chain employs TRBV6-4 and TRBJ2-1; 9 bases line up with TRBD1. This CDR3 is built from 13 residues. Germline values: CDR1 MRHNA, CDR2 SNTAGT. V trimming: 0 bases; J trimming: 9 bases; junction bases outside the gene matches: 0. The CDR3 DNA reads TGTGCCAGCAGTGACTCGGACAGGGGTGAGCAGTTCTTC. Residues: CASSDSDRGEQFF.